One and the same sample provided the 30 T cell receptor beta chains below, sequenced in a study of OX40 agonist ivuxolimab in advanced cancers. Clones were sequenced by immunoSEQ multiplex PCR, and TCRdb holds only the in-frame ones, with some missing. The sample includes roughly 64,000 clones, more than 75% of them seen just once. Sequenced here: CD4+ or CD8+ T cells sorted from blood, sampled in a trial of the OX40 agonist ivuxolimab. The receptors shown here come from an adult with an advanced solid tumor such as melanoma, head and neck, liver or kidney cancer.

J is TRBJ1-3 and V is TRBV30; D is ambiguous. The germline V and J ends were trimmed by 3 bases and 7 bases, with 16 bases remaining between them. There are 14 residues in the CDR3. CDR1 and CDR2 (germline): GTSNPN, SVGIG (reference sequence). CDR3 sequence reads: CAWSTTGLGNTIYF. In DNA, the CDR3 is TGTGCCTGGAGCACCACGGGCTTGGGGAACACCATATATTTT.

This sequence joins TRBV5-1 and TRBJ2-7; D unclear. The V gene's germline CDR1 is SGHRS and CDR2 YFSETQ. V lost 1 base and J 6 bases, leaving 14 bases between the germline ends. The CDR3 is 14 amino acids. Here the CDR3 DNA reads TGCGCCAGCAGCTTGAACCGTTTTTTGGGCGAGCAGTACTTC. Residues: CASSLNRFLGEQYF.

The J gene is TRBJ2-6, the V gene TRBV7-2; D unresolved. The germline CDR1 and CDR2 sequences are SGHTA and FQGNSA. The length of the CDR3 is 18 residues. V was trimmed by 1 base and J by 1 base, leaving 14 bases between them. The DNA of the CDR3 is TGTGCCAGCAGCTTAGTTACCCCAGAGGCATCTGGGGCCAACGTCCTGACTTTC. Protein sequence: CASSLVTPEASGANVLTF.

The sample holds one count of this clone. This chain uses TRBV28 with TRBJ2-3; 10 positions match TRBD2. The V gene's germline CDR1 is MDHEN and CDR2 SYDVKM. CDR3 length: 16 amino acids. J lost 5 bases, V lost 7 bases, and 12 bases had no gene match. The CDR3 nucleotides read TGTGCCAGCACTCCCCCCGGCAGCGGGAGGGGAGATACGCAGTATTTT. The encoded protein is CASTPPGSGRGDTQYF.

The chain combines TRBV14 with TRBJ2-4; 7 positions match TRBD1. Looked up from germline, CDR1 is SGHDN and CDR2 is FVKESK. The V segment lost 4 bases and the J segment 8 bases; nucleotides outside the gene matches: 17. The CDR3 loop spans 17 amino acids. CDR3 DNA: TGTGCCAGCAGCCGTCGACAGGGTATCGGTAGTATAGACATTCAGTACTTC. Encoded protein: CASSRRQGIGSIDIQYF.

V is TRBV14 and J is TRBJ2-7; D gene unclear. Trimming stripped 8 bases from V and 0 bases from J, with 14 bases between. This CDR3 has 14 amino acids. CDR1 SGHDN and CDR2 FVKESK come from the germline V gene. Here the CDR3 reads CASVEGQSSYEQYF. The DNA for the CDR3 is TGTGCCAGCGTCGAAGGCCAAAGCTCCTACGAGCAGTACTTC.

In DNA, the CDR3 is TGTGCCAGCTCACCTGAACTCGTAGCGGGAGCCTACGAGCAGTACTTC. This gives the protein CASSPELVAGAYEQYF. V gene TRBV18 combines with J gene TRBJ2-7; TRBD2 aligns across 9 bases. The germline CDR1 and CDR2 sequences are KGHSH and LQKENI. Trimming took 3 bases from V and 2 from J; bases not matched to a gene: 8. The CDR3 has 16 amino acids.

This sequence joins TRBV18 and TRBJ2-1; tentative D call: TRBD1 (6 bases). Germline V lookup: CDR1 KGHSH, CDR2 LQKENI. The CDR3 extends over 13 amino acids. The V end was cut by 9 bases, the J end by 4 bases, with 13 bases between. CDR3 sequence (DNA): TGTGCCAGTATGACAGGTCGATACAATGAGCAGTTCTTC. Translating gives CASMTGRYNEQFF.

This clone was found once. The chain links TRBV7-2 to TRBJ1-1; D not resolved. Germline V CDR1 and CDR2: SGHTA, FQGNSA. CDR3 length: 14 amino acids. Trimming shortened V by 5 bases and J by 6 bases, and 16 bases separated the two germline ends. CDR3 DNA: TGTGCCAGCAGCCTACTTAAGGGCTGGTCTGAAGCTTTCTTT. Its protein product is CASSLLKGWSEAFF.

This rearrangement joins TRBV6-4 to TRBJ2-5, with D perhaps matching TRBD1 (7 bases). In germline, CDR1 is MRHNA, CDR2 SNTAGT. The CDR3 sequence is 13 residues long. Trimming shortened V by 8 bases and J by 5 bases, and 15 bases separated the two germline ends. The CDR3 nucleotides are TGTGCCAGCTCTAGGACAGGAGGGGAGACCCAGTACTTC. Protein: CASSRTGGETQYF.

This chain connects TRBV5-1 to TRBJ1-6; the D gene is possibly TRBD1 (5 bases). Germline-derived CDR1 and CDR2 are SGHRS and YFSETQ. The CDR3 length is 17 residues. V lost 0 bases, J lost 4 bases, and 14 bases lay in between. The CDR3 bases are TGCGCCAGCAGCTTGGAGGACGGGGGAGGGTATAATTCACCCCTCCACTTT. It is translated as CASSLEDGGGYNSPLHF.

The CDR3 DNA reads TGTGCCATCAGTTTAGGTCTAGCGGGAGTATCCGACCAAGAGACCCAGTACTTC. Its protein product is CAISLGLAGVSDQETQYF. The chain employs TRBV10-3 and TRBJ2-5; 10 positions match TRBD2. CDR3 size: 18 residues. V shed 5 bases, J shed 0 bases, and the junction held 12 bases outside the gene matches. Germline CDR1 is ENHRY and CDR2 is SYGVKD.

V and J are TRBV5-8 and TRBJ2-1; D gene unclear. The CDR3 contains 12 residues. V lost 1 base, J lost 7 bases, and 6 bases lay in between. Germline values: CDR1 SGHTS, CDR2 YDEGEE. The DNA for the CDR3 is TGTGCCAGCAGCTTGTGGGTGAATGAGCAGTTCTTC. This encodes CASSLWVNEQFF.

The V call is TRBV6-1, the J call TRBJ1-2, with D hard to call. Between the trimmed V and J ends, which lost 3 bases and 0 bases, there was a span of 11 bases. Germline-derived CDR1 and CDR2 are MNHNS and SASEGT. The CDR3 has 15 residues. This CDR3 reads CASSEGGEANYGYTF. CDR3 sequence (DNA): TGTGCCAGCAGTGAGGGCGGAGAAGCTAACTATGGCTACACCTTC.

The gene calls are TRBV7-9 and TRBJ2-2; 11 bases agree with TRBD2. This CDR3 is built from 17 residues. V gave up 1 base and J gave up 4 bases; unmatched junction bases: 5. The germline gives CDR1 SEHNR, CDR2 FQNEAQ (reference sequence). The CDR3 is CASSLVAGGPVTGELFF. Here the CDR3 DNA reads TGTGCCAGCAGCTTAGTAGCGGGGGGGCCGGTCACCGGGGAGCTGTTTTTT.

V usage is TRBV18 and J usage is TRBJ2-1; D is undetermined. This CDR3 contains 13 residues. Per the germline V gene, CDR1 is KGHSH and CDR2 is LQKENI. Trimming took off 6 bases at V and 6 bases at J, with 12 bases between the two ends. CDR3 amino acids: CASSLGYVNEQFF. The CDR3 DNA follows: TGTGCCAGCTCGCTGGGTTACGTCAATGAGCAGTTCTTC. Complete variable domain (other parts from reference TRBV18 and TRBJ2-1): NAGVMQNPRHLVRRRGQEARLRCSPMKGHSHVYWYRQLPEEGLKFMVYLQKENIIDESGMPKERFSAEFPKEGPSILRIQQVVRGDSAAYFCASSLGYVNEQFFGPGTRLTVL.

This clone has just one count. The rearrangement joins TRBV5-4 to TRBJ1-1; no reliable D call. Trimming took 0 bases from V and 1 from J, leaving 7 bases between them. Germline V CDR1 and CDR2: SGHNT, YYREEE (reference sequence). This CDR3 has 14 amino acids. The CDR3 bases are TGTGCCAGCAGCTTGGGGGCCGGGAACACTGAAGCTTTCTTT. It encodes CASSLGAGNTEAFF.

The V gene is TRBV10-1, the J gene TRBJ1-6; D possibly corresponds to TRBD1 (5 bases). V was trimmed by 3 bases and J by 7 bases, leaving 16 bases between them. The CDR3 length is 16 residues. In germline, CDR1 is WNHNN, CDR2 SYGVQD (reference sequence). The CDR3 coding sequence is TGCGCCAGCAGTGACTCCGGATCGGAGGGGAATTCACCCCTCCACTTT. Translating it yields CASSDSGSEGNSPLHF.

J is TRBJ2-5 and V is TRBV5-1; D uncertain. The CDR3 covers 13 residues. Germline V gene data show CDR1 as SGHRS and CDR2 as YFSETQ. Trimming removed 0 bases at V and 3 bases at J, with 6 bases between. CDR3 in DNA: TGCGCCAGCAGCTTGGAATGGGAAGAGACCCAGTACTTC. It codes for CASSLEWEETQYF.

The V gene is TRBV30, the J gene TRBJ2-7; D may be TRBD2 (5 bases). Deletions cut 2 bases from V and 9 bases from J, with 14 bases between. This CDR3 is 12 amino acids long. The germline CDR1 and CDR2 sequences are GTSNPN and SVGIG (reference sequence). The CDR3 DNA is TGTGCCTGGAGTTCAGTAGGCGGGTGGCAGTACTTC. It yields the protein CAWSSVGGWQYF.

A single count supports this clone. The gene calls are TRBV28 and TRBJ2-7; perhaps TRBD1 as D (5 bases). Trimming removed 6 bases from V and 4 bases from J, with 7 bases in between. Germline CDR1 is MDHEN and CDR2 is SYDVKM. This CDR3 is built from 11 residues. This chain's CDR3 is CASSPGYEQYF. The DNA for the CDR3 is TGTGCCAGCAGCCCAGGGTACGAGCAGTACTTC. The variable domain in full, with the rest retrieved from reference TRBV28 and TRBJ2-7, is DVKVTQSSRYLVKRTGEKVFLECVQDMDHENMFWYRQDPGLGLRLIYFSYDVKMKEKGDIPEGYSVSREKKERFSLILESASTNQTSMYLCASSPGYEQYFGPGTRLTVT.

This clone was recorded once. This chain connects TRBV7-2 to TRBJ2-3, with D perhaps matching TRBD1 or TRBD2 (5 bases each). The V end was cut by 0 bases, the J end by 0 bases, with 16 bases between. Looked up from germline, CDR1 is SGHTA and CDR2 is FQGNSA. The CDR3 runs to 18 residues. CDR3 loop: CASSLATWGSTSTDTQYF. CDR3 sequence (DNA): TGTGCCAGCAGCTTAGCAACTTGGGGGAGCACTAGCACAGATACGCAGTATTTT.

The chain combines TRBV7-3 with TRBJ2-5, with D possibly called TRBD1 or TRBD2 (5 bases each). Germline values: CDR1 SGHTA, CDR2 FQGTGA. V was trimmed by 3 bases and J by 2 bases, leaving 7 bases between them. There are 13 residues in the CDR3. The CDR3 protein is CASSLGPQETQYF. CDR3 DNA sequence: TGTGCCAGCAGCTTGGGACCACAAGAGACCCAGTACTTC.

CDR3 sequence (DNA): TGTGCCAGCGGGAGTAGCGGGGCAACAGATACGCAGTATTTT. Translation: CASGSSGATDTQYF. This chain connects TRBV2 to TRBJ2-3; 8 positions match TRBD2. The CDR3 has 14 amino acids. The ends lost 8 bases at V and 3 bases at J; junction bases unmatched: 7. Germline CDR1 SNHLY, CDR2 FYNNEI.

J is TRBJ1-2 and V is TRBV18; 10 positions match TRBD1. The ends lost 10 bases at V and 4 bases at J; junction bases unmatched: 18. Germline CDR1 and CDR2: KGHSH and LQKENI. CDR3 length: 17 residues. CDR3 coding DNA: TGTGCCACCGCAAAATCCCGGGACAGGGGAGTTGGCTATGGCTACACCTTC. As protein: CATAKSRDRGVGYGYTF.

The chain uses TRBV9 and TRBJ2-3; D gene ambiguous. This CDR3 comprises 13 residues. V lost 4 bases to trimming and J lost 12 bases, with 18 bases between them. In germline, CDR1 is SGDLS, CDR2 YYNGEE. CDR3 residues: CASSYYGPSPQYF. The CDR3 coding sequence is TGTGCCAGCAGCTACTACGGGCCGAGTCCACAGTATTTT.

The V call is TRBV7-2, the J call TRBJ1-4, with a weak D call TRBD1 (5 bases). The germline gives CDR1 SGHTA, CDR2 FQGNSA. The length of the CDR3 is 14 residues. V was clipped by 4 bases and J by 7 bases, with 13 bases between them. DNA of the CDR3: TGTGCCAGCAGCTCCCAAGGGGCCGGTGAAAAACTGTTTTTT. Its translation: CASSSQGAGEKLFF.

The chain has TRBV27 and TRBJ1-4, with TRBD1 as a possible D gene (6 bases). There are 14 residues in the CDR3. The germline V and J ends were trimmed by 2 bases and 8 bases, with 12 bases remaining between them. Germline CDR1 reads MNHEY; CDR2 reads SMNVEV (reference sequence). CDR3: CASSLMGAGEKLFF. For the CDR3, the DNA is TGTGCCAGCAGTTTAATGGGGGCAGGCGAAAAACTGTTTTTT.

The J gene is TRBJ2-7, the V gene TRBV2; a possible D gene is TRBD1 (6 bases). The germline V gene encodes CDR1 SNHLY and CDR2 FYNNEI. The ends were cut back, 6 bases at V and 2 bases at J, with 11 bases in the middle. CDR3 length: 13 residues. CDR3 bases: TGTGCCAGCAGGCGACAGGTAGCCTACGAGCAGTACTTC. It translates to CASRRQVAYEQYF.

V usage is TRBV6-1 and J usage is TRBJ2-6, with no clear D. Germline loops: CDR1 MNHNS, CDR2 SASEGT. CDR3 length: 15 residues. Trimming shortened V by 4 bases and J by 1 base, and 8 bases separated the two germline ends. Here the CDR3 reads CASSVAESGANVLTF. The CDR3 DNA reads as TGTGCCAGCAGTGTGGCAGAGTCTGGGGCCAACGTCCTGACTTTC.